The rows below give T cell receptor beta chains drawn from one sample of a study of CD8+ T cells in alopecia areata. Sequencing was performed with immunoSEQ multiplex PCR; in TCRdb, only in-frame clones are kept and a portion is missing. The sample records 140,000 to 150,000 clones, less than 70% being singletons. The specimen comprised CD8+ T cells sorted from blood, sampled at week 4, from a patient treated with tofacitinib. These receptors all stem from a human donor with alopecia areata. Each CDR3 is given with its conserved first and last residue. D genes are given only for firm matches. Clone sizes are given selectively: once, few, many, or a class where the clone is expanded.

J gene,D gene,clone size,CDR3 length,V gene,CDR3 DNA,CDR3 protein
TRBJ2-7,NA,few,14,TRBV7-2,TGTGCCAGCAGCTTAACGGATCATAGATGGGTCCTTGCCTTC,CASSLTDHRWVLAF
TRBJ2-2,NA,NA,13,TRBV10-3,TGTGCCACCGGGACACCCAACACCGGGGAGCTGTTTTTT,CATGTPNTGELFF
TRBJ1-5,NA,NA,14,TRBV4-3,TGCGCCAGCAGCCCCCGCCTTTCTAGCCAGCCCCAGCATTTT,CASSPRLSSQPQHF
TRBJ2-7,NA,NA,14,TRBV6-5,TGTGCCAGCAGTTACGGGGAGAACTCCTACGAGCAGTACTTC,CASSYGENSYEQYF
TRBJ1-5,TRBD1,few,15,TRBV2,TGTGCCAGCAGTGATTGGCAGGGGGCCAGTCAGCCCCAGCATTTT,CASSDWQGASQPQHF
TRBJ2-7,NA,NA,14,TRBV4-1,TGCGCCAGCAGCCAAGTCAGGGAGATGGGGGAGCAGTACTTC,CASSQVREMGEQYF
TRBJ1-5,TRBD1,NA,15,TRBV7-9,TGTGCCAGCAGCTTGGGAACAGGGGTGACTCAGCCCCAGCATTTT,CASSLGTGVTQPQHF
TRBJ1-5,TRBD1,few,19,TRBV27,TGTGCCAGCAGTTCCCAACCCGGGACAGAAGATTATAGCAATCAGCCCCAGCATTTT,CASSSQPGTEDYSNQPQHF
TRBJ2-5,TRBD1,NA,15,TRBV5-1,TGCGCCAGCAGCTTGCAGGGACAGGGAATGGAGACCCAGTACTTC,CASSLQGQGMETQYF
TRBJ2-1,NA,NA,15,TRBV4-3,TGCGCCAGCAGCCAAGGAGTGGGCCCCTTGGGTGAGCAGTTCTTC,CASSQGVGPLGEQFF
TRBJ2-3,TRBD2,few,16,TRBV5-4,TGTGCCAGCAGAACTACTGGACTAGCGGACACAGATACGCAGTATTTT,CASRTTGLADTDTQYF
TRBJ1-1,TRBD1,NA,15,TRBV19,TGTGCCAGTAGTTTACCGGGACAGGCGAACACTGAAGCTTTCTTT,CASSLPGQANTEAFF
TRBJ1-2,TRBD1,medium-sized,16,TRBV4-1,TGCGCCAGCAGCCAAGGGTACAGGGGGCTCGACTATGGCTACACCTTC,CASSQGYRGLDYGYTF
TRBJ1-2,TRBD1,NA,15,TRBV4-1,TGTGCCAGCAGCCAGGACAGGGGTTTGGTCGAGGGCTACACCTTC,CASSQDRGLVEGYTF
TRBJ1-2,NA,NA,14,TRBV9,TGTGCCAGCAGCCCACGAGGGAAGGACTATGGCTACACCTTC,CASSPRGKDYGYTF